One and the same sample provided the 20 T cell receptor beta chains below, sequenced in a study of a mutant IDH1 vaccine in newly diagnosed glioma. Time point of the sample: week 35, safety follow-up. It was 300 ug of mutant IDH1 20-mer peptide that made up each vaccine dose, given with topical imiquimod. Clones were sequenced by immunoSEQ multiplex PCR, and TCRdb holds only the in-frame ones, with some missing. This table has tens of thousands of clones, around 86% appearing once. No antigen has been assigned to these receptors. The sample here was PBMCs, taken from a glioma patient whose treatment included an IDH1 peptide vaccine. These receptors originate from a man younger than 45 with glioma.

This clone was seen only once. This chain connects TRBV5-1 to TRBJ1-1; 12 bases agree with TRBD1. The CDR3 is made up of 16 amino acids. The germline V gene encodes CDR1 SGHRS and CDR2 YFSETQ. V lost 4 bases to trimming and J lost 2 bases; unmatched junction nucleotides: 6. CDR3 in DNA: TGCGCCAGCAGCGACCCGGGACAGGGGGCCAACACTGAAGCTTTCTTT. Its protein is CASSDPGQGANTEAFF.

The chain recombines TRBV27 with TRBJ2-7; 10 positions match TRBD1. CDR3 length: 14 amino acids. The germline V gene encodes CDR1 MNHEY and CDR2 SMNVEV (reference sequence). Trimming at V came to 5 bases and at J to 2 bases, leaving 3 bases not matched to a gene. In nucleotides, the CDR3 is TGTGCCAGCAGTATCGGGACAGGGGCCTACGAGCAGTACTTC. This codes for CASSIGTGAYEQYF.

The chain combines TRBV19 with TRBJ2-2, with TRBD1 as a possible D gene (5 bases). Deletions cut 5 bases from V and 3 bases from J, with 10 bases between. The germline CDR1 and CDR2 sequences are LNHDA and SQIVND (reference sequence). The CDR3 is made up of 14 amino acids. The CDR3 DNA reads TGTGCCAGTAGTTCTAGGGGCGACACCGGGGAGCTGTTTTTT. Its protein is CASSSRGDTGELFF.

In DNA, the CDR3 is TGTGCCAGCAGCTTAGTAGGACCGGGCTATAATTCACCCCTCCACTTT. It yields the protein CASSLVGPGYNSPLHF. This sequence joins TRBV7-8 and TRBJ1-6; D remains unclear. The germline V and J ends were trimmed by 1 base and 3 bases, with 10 bases remaining between them. The germline V gene has CDR1 SGHVS and CDR2 FQNEAQ. The CDR3 totals 16 residues. Looking up the rest from reference TRBV7-8 and TRBJ1-6 gives the full variable domain: GAGVSQSPRYKVAKRGQDVALRCDPISGHVSLFWYQQALGQGPEFLTYFQNEAQLDKSGLPSDRFFAERPEGSVSTLKIQRTQQEDSAVYLCASSLVGPGYNSPLHFGNGTRLTVT.

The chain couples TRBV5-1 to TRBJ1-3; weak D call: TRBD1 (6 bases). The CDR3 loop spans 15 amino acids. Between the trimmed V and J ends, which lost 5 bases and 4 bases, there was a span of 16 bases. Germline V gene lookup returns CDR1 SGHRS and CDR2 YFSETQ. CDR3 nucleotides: TGCGCCAGCAGACCGACAGGTCACGAAGGAAACACCATATATTTT. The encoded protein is CASRPTGHEGNTIYF.

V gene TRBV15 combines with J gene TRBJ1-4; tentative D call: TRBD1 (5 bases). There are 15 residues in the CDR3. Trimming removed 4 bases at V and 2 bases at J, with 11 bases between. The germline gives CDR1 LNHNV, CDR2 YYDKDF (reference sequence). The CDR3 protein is CATSTEGTTNEKLFF. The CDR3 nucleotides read TGTGCCACCAGCACTGAAGGGACCACTAATGAAAAACTGTTTTTT.

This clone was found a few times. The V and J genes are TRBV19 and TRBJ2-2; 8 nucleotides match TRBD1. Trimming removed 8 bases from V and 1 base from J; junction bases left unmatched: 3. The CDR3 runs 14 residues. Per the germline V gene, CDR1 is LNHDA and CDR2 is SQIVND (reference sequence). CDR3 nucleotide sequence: TGTGCCAGTCAGGGGGCGGTGAACACCGGGGAGCTGTTTTTT. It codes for CASQGAVNTGELFF.

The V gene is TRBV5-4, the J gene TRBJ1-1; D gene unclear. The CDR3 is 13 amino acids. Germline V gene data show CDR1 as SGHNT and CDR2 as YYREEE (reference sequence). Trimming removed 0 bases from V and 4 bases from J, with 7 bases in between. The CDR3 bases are TGTGCCAGCAGCTTGGGGTCGGGCACTGAAGCTTTCTTT. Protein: CASSLGSGTEAFF.

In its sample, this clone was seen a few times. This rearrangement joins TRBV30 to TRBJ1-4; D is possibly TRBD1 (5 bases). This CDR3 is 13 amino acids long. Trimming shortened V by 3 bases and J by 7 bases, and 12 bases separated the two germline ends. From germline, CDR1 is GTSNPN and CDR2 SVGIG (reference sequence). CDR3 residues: CAWSHRQFEKLFF. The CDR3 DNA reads TGTGCCTGGAGCCACCGACAGTTTGAAAAACTGTTTTTT.

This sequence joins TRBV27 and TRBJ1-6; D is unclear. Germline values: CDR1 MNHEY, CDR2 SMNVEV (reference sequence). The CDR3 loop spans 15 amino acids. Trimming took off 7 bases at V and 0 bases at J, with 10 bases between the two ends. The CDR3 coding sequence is TGTGCCAGCATGGGTGCGAGCTCCTATAATTCACCCCTCCACTTT. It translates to CASMGASSYNSPLHF.

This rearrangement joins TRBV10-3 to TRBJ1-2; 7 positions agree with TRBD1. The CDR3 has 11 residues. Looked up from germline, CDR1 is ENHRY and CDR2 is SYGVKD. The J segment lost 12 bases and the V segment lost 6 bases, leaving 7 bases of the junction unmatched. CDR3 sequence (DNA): TGTGCCATCAGAAACAACAGGGGAAACACCTTC. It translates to CAIRNNRGNTF.

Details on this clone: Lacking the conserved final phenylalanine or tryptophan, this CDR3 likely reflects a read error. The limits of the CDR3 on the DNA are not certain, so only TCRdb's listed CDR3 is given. CDR3 protein: CASSSDRGPVLV. The genes are TRBV5-4 and TRBJ1-1; TRBD1 is the table's D call and was not checked against the DNA. The CDR3 is 12 amino acids in total, end residues counted. Germline values: CDR1 SGHNT, CDR2 YYREEE (reference sequence).

In DNA form, the CDR3 reads TGTGCCAGCAGCCGGACTAGCGGGGTCCAAGAGACCCAGTACTTC. Protein: CASSRTSGVQETQYF. The V gene is TRBV7-2, the J gene TRBJ2-5; 12 positions match TRBD2. The CDR3 has 15 residues. V lost 5 bases to trimming and J lost 1 base; unmatched junction nucleotides: 2. Germline loops: CDR1 SGHTA, CDR2 FQGNSA.

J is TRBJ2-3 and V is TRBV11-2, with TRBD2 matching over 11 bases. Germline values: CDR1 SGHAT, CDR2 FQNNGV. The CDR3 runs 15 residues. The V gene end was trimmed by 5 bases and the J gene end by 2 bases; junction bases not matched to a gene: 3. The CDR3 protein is CASSRSGRVTDTQYF. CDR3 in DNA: TGTGCCAGCAGCCGTAGCGGGAGGGTCACAGATACGCAGTATTTT.

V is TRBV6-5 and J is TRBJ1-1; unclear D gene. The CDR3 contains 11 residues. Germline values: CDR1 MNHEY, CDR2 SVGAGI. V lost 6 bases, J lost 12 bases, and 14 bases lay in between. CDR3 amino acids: CASSIDQKTFF. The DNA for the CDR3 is TGTGCCAGCAGCATAGACCAGAAAACTTTCTTT.

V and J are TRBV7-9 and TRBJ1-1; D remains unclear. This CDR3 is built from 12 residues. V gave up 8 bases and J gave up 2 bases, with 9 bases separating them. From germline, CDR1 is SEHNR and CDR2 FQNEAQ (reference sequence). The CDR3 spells CASARYNTEAFF. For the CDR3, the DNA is TGTGCCAGCGCCAGGTATAACACTGAAGCTTTCTTT.

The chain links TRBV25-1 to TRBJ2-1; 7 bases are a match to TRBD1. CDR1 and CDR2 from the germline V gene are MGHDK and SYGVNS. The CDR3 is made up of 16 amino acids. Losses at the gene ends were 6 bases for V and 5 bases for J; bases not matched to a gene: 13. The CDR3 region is CASSPLGTEVHNEQFF. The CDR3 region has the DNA TGTGCCAGCAGCCCCTTAGGGACAGAAGTCCACAATGAGCAGTTCTTC.

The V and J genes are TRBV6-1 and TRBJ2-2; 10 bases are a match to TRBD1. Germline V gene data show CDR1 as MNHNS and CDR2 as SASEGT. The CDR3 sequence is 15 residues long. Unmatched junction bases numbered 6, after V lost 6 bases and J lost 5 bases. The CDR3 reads CASSLDRGQTGELFF. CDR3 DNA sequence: TGTGCCAGCAGCCTAGACAGGGGGCAAACCGGGGAGCTGTTTTTT.

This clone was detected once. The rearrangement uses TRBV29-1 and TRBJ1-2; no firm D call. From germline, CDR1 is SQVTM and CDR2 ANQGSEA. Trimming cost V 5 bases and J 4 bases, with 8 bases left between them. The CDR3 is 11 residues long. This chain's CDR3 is CSVQGSYGYTF. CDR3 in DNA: TGCAGCGTTCAAGGGAGCTATGGCTACACCTTC. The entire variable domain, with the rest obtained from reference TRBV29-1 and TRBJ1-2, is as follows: SAVISQKPSRDICQRGTSLTIQCQVDSQVTMMFWYRQQPGQSLTLIATANQGSEATYESGFVIDKFPISRPNLTFSTLTVSNMSPEDSSIYLCSVQGSYGYTFGSGTRLTVV.

CDR3 sequence reads: CSVVGMKMSSYNEQFF. Written as DNA, the CDR3 is TGCAGCGTTGTTGGTATGAAGATGAGCTCCTACAATGAGCAGTTCTTC. The chain joins TRBV29-1 to TRBJ2-1; D remains unclear. V was shortened by 4 bases and J by 0 bases, with 16 bases between the two germline ends. The V gene's germline CDR1 is SQVTM and CDR2 ANQGSEA. This CDR3 spans 16 amino acids.